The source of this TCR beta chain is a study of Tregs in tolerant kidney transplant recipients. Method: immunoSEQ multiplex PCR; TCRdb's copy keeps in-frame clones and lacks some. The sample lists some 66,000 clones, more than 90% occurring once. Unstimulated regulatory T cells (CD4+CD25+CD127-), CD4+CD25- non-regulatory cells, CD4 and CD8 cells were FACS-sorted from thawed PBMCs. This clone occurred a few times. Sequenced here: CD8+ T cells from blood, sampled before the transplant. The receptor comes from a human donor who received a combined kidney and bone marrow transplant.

CDR3: CASSDPRQETNTEAFF. The CDR3 bases are TGTGCCAGCAGTGACCCTAGACAGGAGACTAACACTGAAGCTTTCTTT. V gene TRBV2 combines with J gene TRBJ1-1; TRBD1 might be the D (6 bases). The CDR3 length is 16 residues. The ends were cut back, 3 bases at V and 2 bases at J, with 16 bases in the middle. Looked up from germline, CDR1 is SNHLY and CDR2 is FYNNEI.